The clone carrying this T cell receptor beta chain was seen many times. Its target is unknown. These data come from a study of T cell repertoires in cytomegalovirus infection. The CDR3 has 15 amino acids. Trimming took 0 bases from V and 9 from J, leaving 15 bases between them. Germline V gene sequence: CDR1 SGHTA, CDR2 FQGNSA. Study-wide points: Across the ex vivo response, the dominant clonotypes were HLA-C-restricted CMV-specific TCR beta clonotypes.

Via MiXCR, TCRdb re-called the reads, giving one row per CDR3 protein. In the table there are approximately 240,000 distinct CDR3 sequences, 9% to 15% of which are singletons. Sequenced input: PBMCs. The rearrangement joins TRBV7-2 to TRBJ2-1; perhaps TRBD1 as D (5 bases). This clonotype was sampled from a human donor in good health (CMV status not recorded). Some clones in this sample may be carry-over from other donors' samples. The CDR3 sequence is CASSLAVGRDGEQFF. The CDR3 DNA reads TGTGCCAGCAGCTTAGCCGTGGGCAGGGATGGTGAGCAGTTCTTC.